One T cell receptor (beta chain) is described in this entry. Its antigen is not identified. The sample is drawn from a study of immune cell composition in non-small cell lung cancer. Study outcomes and limitations: Tumour TCR-beta clonality showed no significant link to smoking pack-years.

TCRdb keeps only in-frame clones here, not all; method: immunoSEQ multiplex PCR. The sample shows approximately 9,000 clones, less than 80% of them seen only once. Template was genomic DNA from frozen, unsorted single-cell suspensions. CDR1 LNHDA and CDR2 SQIVND come from the germline V gene (reference sequence). Trimming pared 7 bases from V and 6 bases from J, leaving 9 bases between. This CDR3 contains 11 residues. This sequence joins TRBV19 and TRBJ2-5; D might be TRBD1 (6 bases). The source is a human donor with non-small cell lung cancer. The sequenced sample consisted of lung tumor tissue. The CDR3: CASTQGKTQYF. Here the CDR3 DNA reads TGTGCCAGTACACAGGGAAAGACCCAGTACTTC. The full variable domain, in which reference TRBV19 and TRBJ2-5 provide the parts outside the CDR3, is DGGITQSPKYLFRKEGQNVTLSCEQNLNHDAMYWYRQDPGQGLRLIYYSQIVNDFQKGDIAEGYSVSREKKESFPLTVTSAQKNPTAFYLCASTQGKTQYFGPGTRLLVL.